A selection of T cell receptor beta chains follows, all from one sample in a study of immune evolution from preneoplasia to lung adenocarcinoma. TCRdb keeps only in-frame clones here, not all; method: immunoSEQ multiplex PCR. The repertoire includes around 20,000 clones, roughly 80% of them detected once, and 5.6% sits in the top ten. Source material: FFPE invasive lung adenocarcinoma tissue. These receptors all stem from a person aged 55 to 75 with lung adenocarcinoma. The CDR3 runs from the conserved cysteine through the conserved F or W. The order of the fields is clone size, V gene, D gene, J gene, CDR3 DNA, CDR3 protein. D genes are given only for firm matches. For some rows the clone size is stated as once, few or many, or as a class when expanded; others skip it.

clone_size: .; v_call: TRBV7-9; d_call: .; j_call: TRBJ1-4; cdr3_nt: TGTGCCAGCAGGGAGATGGGGGCGGGTGGCGAAAAACTGTTTTTT; cdr3_aa: CASREMGAGGEKLFF
clone_size: .; v_call: TRBV29-1; d_call: TRBD1; j_call: TRBJ1-5; cdr3_nt: TGCAGCGTTACAGTACAGGGGACAGAAAATCAGCCCCAGCATTTT; cdr3_aa: CSVTVQGTENQPQHF
clone_size: .; v_call: TRBV30; d_call: .; j_call: TRBJ1-1; cdr3_nt: TGTGCCTGGAGTGTGGAAGGGTATGGGTCTGAAGCTTTCTTT; cdr3_aa: CAWSVEGYGSEAFF
clone_size: .; v_call: TRBV23-1; d_call: .; j_call: TRBJ2-5; cdr3_nt: TGCGCCAGCAGCCAAGAGACCCAGTACTTC; cdr3_aa: CASSQETQYF
clone_size: medium-sized; v_call: TRBV28; d_call: TRBD1; j_call: TRBJ1-2; cdr3_nt: TGTGCCAGCAGTTTAGGGGACAGGGTCGTTGGGGGCTACACCTTC; cdr3_aa: CASSLGDRVVGGYTF
clone_size: .; v_call: TRBV7-2; d_call: .; j_call: TRBJ2-1; cdr3_nt: TGTGCCAGCAGCCTGGGACTTTACAATGAGCAGTTCTTC; cdr3_aa: CASSLGLYNEQFF
clone_size: .; v_call: TRBV2; d_call: .; j_call: TRBJ2-5; cdr3_nt: TGTGCCAGCAAGCAGGCAGGTGGGGAGACCCAGTACTTC; cdr3_aa: CASKQAGGETQYF
clone_size: .; v_call: TRBV5-6; d_call: TRBD1; j_call: TRBJ1-2; cdr3_nt: TGTGCCAGCAGCTTGGAGGACAGGATCAGTGGCTACACCTTC; cdr3_aa: CASSLEDRISGYTF
clone_size: .; v_call: TRBV19; d_call: TRBD1; j_call: TRBJ1-5; cdr3_nt: TGTGCCAGTAGTTCCGGACAGGGAGGGGATCAGCCCCAGCATTTT; cdr3_aa: CASSSGQGGDQPQHF
clone_size: .; v_call: TRBV6-4; d_call: TRBD1; j_call: TRBJ2-3; cdr3_nt: TGTGCCAGCAGTGACTCCGGGACAGGGGGCACAGATACGCAGTATTTT; cdr3_aa: CASSDSGTGGTDTQYF
clone_size: few; v_call: TRBV19; d_call: .; j_call: TRBJ2-1; cdr3_nt: TGTGCCAGTAGTACTCAGGTTGGTGAGCAGTTCTTC; cdr3_aa: CASSTQVGEQFF
clone_size: few; v_call: TRBV7-3; d_call: .; j_call: TRBJ2-5; cdr3_nt: TGTGCCAGCAGCTCCGGGATGGAGACCCAGTACTTC; cdr3_aa: CASSSGMETQYF
clone_size: .; v_call: TRBV7-2; d_call: .; j_call: TRBJ1-1; cdr3_nt: TGTGCCAGCAGCTTAGGATTCACTGAAGCTTTCTTT; cdr3_aa: CASSLGFTEAFF
clone_size: .; v_call: TRBV4-2; d_call: TRBD2; j_call: TRBJ2-3; cdr3_nt: TGTGCCAGCAGCCAAGATAAGCGGGGGACAGATACGCAGTATTTT; cdr3_aa: CASSQDKRGTDTQYF
clone_size: .; v_call: TRBV7-2; d_call: TRBD2; j_call: TRBJ2-2; cdr3_nt: TGTGCCAGCAGCCGCAGCGGGAACGCCGGGGAGCTGTTTTTT; cdr3_aa: CASSRSGNAGELFF
clone_size: .; v_call: TRBV29-1; d_call: TRBD1; j_call: TRBJ2-2; cdr3_nt: TGCAGCGCTACCCGGGACAGGAACACCGGGGAGCTGTTTTTT; cdr3_aa: CSATRDRNTGELFF
clone_size: medium-sized; v_call: TRBV30; d_call: .; j_call: TRBJ2-3; cdr3_nt: TGTGCCTGGAGGATAGGGCCGACAGATACGCAGTATTTT; cdr3_aa: CAWRIGPTDTQYF
clone_size: once; v_call: TRBV9; d_call: .; j_call: TRBJ2-1; cdr3_nt: TGTGCCAGCAGCGTAGGTCCCACGAATGAGCAGTTCTTC; cdr3_aa: CASSVGPTNEQFF
clone_size: .; v_call: TRBV11-2; d_call: .; j_call: TRBJ1-5; cdr3_nt: TGTGCCAGCAGCTTAGACCCGGGCAGACCCCAGCATTTT; cdr3_aa: CASSLDPGRPQHF
clone_size: .; v_call: TRBV5-1; d_call: .; j_call: TRBJ2-1; cdr3_nt: TGCGCCAGCAGCGGAGGGGGAGCTCCTTCCTACAATGAGCAGTTCTTC; cdr3_aa: CASSGGGAPSYNEQFF
clone_size: .; v_call: TRBV5-4; d_call: .; j_call: TRBJ2-2; cdr3_nt: TGTGCCAGCAGCTTCCGGGGAGGCGGGGAGCTGTTTTTT; cdr3_aa: CASSFRGGGELFF
clone_size: few; v_call: TRBV30; d_call: .; j_call: TRBJ2-7; cdr3_nt: TGTGCCTGGACAGACCGCTACGAGCAGTACTTC; cdr3_aa: CAWTDRYEQYF
clone_size: .; v_call: TRBV19; d_call: .; j_call: TRBJ2-1; cdr3_nt: TGTGCCAGTGGGCGACAGAAGCAGTTCTTC; cdr3_aa: CASGRQKQFF
clone_size: medium-sized; v_call: TRBV2; d_call: TRBD1; j_call: TRBJ1-1; cdr3_nt: TGTGCCAGCCATAGGGACAGTAACACTGAAGCTTTCTTT; cdr3_aa: CASHRDSNTEAFF
clone_size: once; v_call: TRBV5-3; d_call: .; j_call: TRBJ2-5; cdr3_nt: TGTGCCAGCAATGGGACCCAGTACTTC; cdr3_aa: CASNGTQYF
clone_size: once; v_call: TRBV28; d_call: TRBD1; j_call: TRBJ2-2; cdr3_nt: TGTGCCAGCAGAATGGACAGGTTAAACGGGGAGCTGTTTTTT; cdr3_aa: CASRMDRLNGELFF
clone_size: once; v_call: TRBV29-1; d_call: .; j_call: TRBJ1-1; cdr3_nt: TGCAGCGTTGGCGAGACGGGTGTAGCTTTCTTT; cdr3_aa: CSVGETGVAFF
clone_size: few; v_call: TRBV5-1; d_call: .; j_call: TRBJ2-7; cdr3_nt: TGCGCCAGCAGCTTGGTAACGGGAAGCGACGAGCAGTACTTC; cdr3_aa: CASSLVTGSDEQYF
clone_size: .; v_call: TRBV25-1; d_call: .; j_call: TRBJ2-5; cdr3_nt: TGTGCCAGCAGTGGTCAGATGTACCAAGAGACCCAGTACTTC; cdr3_aa: CASSGQMYQETQYF
clone_size: .; v_call: TRBV11-2; d_call: TRBD1; j_call: TRBJ1-1; cdr3_nt: TGTGCCAGCAGCCCTGGGACAGGGGGCTACACTGAAGCTTTCTTT; cdr3_aa: CASSPGTGGYTEAFF
clone_size: once; v_call: TRBV28; d_call: .; j_call: TRBJ2-2; cdr3_nt: TGTGCCAGCAAAGTTGAGATTCTCGGGGAGCTGTTTTTT; cdr3_aa: CASKVEILGELFF
clone_size: .; v_call: TRBV5-4; d_call: .; j_call: TRBJ2-6; cdr3_nt: TGTGCCAGCACCAGCACAGGGCGCCCGTCTGGGGCCAACGTCCTGACTTTC; cdr3_aa: CASTSTGRPSGANVLTF
clone_size: .; v_call: TRBV4-2; d_call: .; j_call: TRBJ1-2; cdr3_nt: TGTGCCAGCAGCCAAGGAAGGGGCCCCTATGGCTACACCTTC; cdr3_aa: CASSQGRGPYGYTF
clone_size: .; v_call: TRBV18; d_call: .; j_call: TRBJ2-7; cdr3_nt: TGTGCCAGCTCACCACCGTCAGGGGTCCACGAGCAGTACTTC; cdr3_aa: CASSPPSGVHEQYF
clone_size: once; v_call: TRBV10-2; d_call: TRBD2; j_call: TRBJ2-7; cdr3_nt: TGCGCCGGCGGTGCTAGCGGGACCTACGAGCAGTACTTC; cdr3_aa: CAGGASGTYEQYF
clone_size: .; v_call: TRBV7-2; d_call: .; j_call: TRBJ1-2; cdr3_nt: TGTGCCAGCAGCCTCTCCAGGGATAACTATGGCTACACCTTC; cdr3_aa: CASSLSRDNYGYTF